This T cell receptor (beta chain) emerged from a study of vaccination and CD4 T cells after COVID-19 (dated by TCRdb to 2022 to 2024). Background for the entire study: Convalescent patients had a positive SARS-CoV-2 result on nasal swab PCR, and of these patients, several had mild disease and one had severe disease. Six males and four females were included in the convalescent cohort, with two Hispanic individuals, seven Caucasians, two Asians and one multiracial person represented. Participants received two doses of either the Pfizer-BioNTech BNT162b2 vaccine (n=8) or the Moderna mRNA-1273 vaccine (n=2). Post-COVID blood samples from convalescent patients were collected a median of about 110 days after diagnosis, with a range of roughly 35 to 180 days. Post-vaccine blood samples were obtained a median of about 77 days after the second vaccine dose, with a range of about 13 to 241 days. The cultures were stimulated with overlapping spike peptide pools from SARS-CoV-2 and from the common cold coronaviruses HCoV-NL63, HCoV-OC43 and HCoV-229E. Control cultures received a CEFX viral epitope pool as the positive control, an HIV-1 Nef peptide pool as the negative control, or no peptide. In about 11 COVID-19 convalescent patients and 4 infection-naive healthy vaccine recipients, the spike-specific CD4+ TCR repertoire before mRNA vaccination was compared with the repertoire after mRNA vaccination. What the research found in general, with its limitations: In convalescent patients, a median around 90% of post-vaccine SARS-CoV-2-reactive clones were detected only after vaccination, and vaccine-specific priming was suggested by this finding. Of the vaccine-specific clones in convalescent patients, 304 of 307, or nearly all, reacted only to SARS-CoV-2 spike and did not cross-react with common cold coronaviruses. Only a relatively small number of convalescent patients were included in the study, and early timepoints following natural infection were not analyzed. An increase in the median number of SARS-CoV-2-reactive clonotypes from 21 after infection to 38 after vaccination was observed, but the change was not found to be significant.

In light of the paper, this sample's treatment or condition label describes: approximately nine-day PBMC culture with coronavirus spike peptide pools or control peptides (ViraFEST assay). The ViraFEST assay, used in the study, expanded antigen-specific T cells with peptide pools and then identified the expanded clonotypes through TCR sequencing. Positive SARS-CoV-2 PCR tests in the convalescent patients dated from March to December 2020, before Alpha, Beta and Delta variants emerged in the United States. About 1.8 million PBMCs per well were cultured in IMDM with 5% human AB serum and roughly 9.3 IU/ml IL-2, plus 10 ug/ml peptide pools. On days 3 and 7, half of the culture medium was replaced with fresh IL-2-containing medium. After 10 days of culture, CD4+ T cells were isolated by negative selection using the EasySep CD4+ T cell isolation kit. Ficoll-Paque Plus gradient centrifugation was used to isolate PBMCs from whole blood, and the isolated PBMCs were then either used fresh or cryopreserved at -140C. In general, triplicate wells were set up for every culture condition.

The CDR3 has 16 amino acids, counting the end cysteine and phenylalanine. Only the CDR3 portion is preserved as DNA: 48 bases, with reading frame beginning at the first base. The germline V end is reduced by 0 bases and the J end by 2 bases; junction bases left unmatched: 2. CDR1 and CDR2 are read off the germline V gene as KGHDR and SFDVKD. This clonotype was seen a handful of times. The antigen this receptor binds is unknown. Within one base of it there is no much larger clone, and no base qualities were kept. The library was generated by PCR. At the Johns Hopkins FTIC core, DNA from the cultured CD4+ T cells underwent TCR sequencing with the Oncomine TCR Beta short-read assay. The QIAamp micro DNA kit was used to extract genomic DNA from the cultured CD4+ T cells. Oncomine TCR Beta libraries from cultured CD4+ T cells were pooled with unique dual indexes and sequenced on an Illumina iSeq 100. In the paper's pipeline: Non-productive sequences were removed, and CDR3s not starting with C, not ending with F or W, or shorter than 7 amino acids were discarded. Antigen-specific clonotypes were identified with the MANAFEST web application by comparing peptide-stimulated wells with reference and other culture wells. An FDR below 0.05, an odds ratio above 5, and a productive frequency above 0.1% in at least two of three replicate wells were required for clones to be considered positive. A clonotype was classed as cross-reactive if the clonotype showed significant expansion both in SARS-CoV-2 spike wells and in at least one common cold coronavirus spike condition. Using R version 3.6.1, CDR3 homology was evaluated through Levenshtein distances (stringdist) along with unrooted phylogenetic trees (ape). TCRdb trimmed public reads at Q25 via fastp, called clones via MiXCR and kept in-frame beta chains. One record per CDR3 amino acid sequence lists the most common genes and DNA. For this entry, the V and J calls and clone size follow TCRdb and not the study's own pipeline. In all, the sample holds some 10,000 distinct CDR3 sequences, and roughly two thirds of those were seen once. The ten largest clones capture approximately 26% of the sample.

The receptor chain draws on TRBV24-1 and TRBJ2-3, with 9 bases aligning to TRBD2. This receptor was obtained from a human donor who had recovered from COVID-19. Sequencing was performed on CD4+ T cells from blood, cultured in vitro, taken before SARS-CoV-2 vaccination. The sequence in DNA is TGTGCCACCAGTGATTTGGCTAGCGGGATCACAGATACGCAGTATTTT. Translated, this gives CATSDLASGITDTQYF.